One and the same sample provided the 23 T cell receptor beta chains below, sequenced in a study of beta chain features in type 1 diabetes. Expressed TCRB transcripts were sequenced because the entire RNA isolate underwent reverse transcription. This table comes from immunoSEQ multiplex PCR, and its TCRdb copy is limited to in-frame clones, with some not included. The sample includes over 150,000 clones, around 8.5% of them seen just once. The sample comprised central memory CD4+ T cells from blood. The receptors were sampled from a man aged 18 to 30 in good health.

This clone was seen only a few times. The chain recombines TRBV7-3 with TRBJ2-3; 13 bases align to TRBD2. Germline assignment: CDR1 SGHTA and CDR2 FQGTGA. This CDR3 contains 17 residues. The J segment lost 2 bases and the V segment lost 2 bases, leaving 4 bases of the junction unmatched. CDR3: CASSLGGTSGNTDTQYF. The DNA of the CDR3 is TGTGCCAGCAGCTTAGGGGGGACTAGCGGGAACACAGATACGCAGTATTTT.

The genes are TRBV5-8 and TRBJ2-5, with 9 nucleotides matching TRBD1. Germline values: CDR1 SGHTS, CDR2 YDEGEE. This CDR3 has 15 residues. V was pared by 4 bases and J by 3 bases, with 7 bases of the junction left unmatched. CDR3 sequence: CASSPRDRGEETQYF. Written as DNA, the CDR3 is TGTGCCAGCAGCCCGCGCGACAGGGGGGAAGAGACCCAGTACTTC.

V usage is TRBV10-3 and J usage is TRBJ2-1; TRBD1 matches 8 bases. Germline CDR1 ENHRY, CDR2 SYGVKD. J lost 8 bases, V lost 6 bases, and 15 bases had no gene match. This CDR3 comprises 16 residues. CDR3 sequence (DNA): TGTGCCATCAGGGACAGGGTGATTCAATTTTCCGATGAGCAGTTCTTC. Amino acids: CAIRDRVIQFSDEQFF.

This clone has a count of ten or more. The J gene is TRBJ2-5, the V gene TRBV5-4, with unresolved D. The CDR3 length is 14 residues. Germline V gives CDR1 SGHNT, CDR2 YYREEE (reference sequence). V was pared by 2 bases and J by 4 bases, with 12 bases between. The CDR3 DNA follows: TGTGCCAGCAGCTTCCGGAGTAACGGAGAGACCCAGTACTTC. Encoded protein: CASSFRSNGETQYF.

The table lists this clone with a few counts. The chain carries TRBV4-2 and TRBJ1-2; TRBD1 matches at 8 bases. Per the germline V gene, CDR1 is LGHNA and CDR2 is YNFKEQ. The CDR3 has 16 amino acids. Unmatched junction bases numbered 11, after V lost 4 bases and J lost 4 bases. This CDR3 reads CASSPGVGQGGYGYTF. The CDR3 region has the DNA TGTGCCAGCAGCCCTGGTGTAGGACAGGGAGGCTATGGCTACACCTTC.

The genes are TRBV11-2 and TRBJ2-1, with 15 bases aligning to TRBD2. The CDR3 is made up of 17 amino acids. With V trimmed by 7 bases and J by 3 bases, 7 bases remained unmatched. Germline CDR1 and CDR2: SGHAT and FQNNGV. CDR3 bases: TGTGCCAGCACCACGGGACTAGCGGGAGGATTCTACAATGAGCAGTTCTTC. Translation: CASTTGLAGGFYNEQFF.

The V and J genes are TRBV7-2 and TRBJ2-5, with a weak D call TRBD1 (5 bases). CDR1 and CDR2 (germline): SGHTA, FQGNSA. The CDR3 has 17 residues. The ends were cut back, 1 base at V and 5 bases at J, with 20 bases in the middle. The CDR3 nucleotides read TGTGCCAGCAGCTTAGGATTAGGTCAGGGAATTGGCGAGACCCAGTACTTC. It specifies CASSLGLGQGIGETQYF.

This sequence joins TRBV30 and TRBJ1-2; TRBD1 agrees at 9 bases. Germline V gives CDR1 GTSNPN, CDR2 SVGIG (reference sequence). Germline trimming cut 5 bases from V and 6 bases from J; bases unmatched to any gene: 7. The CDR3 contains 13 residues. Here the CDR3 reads CAWGQGLGDGYTF. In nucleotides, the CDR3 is TGTGCCTGGGGACAGGGGCTGGGTGATGGCTACACCTTC.

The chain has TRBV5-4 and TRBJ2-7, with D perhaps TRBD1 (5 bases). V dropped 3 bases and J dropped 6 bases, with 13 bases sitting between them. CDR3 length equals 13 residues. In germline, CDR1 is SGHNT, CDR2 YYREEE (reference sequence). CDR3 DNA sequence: TGTGCCAGCAGCTCTCAGGGTCTGCTCGAGCAGTACTTC. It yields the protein CASSSQGLLEQYF.

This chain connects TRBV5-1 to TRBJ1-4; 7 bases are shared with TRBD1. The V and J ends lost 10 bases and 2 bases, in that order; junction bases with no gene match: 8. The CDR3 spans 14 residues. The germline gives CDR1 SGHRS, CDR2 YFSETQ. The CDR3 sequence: CACSQGFTNEKLFF. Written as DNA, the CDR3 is TGCGCCTGCTCACAGGGGTTCACTAATGAAAAACTGTTTTTT.

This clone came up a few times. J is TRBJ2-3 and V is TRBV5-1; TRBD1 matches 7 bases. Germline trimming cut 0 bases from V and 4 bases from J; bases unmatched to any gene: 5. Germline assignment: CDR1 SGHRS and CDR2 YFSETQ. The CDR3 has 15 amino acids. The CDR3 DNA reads TGCGCCAGCAGCTTGGGAGGGGGCCTCGCAGATACGCAGTATTTT. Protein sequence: CASSLGGGLADTQYF.

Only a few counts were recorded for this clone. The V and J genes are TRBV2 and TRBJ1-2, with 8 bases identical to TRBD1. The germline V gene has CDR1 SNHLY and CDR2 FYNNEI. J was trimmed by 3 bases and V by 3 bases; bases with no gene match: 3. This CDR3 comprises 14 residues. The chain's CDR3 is CASSDQDRDYGYTF. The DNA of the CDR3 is TGTGCCAGCAGTGATCAGGACAGGGACTATGGCTACACCTTC.

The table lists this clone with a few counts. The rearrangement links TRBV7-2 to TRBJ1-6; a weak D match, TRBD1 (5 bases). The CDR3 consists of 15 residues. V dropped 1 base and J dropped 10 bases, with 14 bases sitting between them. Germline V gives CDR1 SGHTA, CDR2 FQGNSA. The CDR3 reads CASSLVHRGLSPLHF. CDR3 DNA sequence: TGTGCCAGCAGCTTAGTTCATCGGGGGTTATCACCCCTCCACTTT.

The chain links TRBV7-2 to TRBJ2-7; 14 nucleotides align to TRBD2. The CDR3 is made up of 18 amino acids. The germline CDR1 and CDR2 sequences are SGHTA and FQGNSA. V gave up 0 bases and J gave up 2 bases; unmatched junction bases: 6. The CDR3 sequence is CASSLALPGLAGAYEQYF. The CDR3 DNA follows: TGTGCCAGCAGCTTAGCCCTGCCGGGACTAGCGGGGGCCTACGAGCAGTACTTC.

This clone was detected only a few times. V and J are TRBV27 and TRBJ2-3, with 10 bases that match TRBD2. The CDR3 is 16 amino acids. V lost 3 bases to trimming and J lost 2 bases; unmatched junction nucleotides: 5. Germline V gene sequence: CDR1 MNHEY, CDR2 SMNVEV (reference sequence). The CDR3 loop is CASSFQLAGSTDTQYF. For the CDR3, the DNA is TGTGCCAGCAGTTTCCAACTAGCGGGATCCACAGATACGCAGTATTTT.

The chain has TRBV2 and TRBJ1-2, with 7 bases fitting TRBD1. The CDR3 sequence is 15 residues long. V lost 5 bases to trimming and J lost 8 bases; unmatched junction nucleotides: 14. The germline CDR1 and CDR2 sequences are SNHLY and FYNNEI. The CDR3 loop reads CASSSPRGRWRGYTF. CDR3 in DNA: TGTGCCAGCAGTTCTCCCAGGGGGAGATGGAGGGGCTACACCTTC.

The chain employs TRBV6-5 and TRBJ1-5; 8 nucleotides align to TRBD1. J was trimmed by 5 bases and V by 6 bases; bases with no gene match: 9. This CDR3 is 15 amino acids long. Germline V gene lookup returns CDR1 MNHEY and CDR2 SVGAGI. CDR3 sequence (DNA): TGTGCCAGCAGGCCCGACAGGGGCGGGGATCAGCCCCAGCATTTT. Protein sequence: CASRPDRGGDQPQHF.

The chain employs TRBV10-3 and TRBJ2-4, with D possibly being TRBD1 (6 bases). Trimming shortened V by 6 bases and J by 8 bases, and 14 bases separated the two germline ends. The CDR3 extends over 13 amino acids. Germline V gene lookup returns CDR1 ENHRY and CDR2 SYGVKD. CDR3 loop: CAIRDDRSDIQYF. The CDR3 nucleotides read TGTGCCATCAGAGACGACAGGTCTGACATTCAGTACTTC.

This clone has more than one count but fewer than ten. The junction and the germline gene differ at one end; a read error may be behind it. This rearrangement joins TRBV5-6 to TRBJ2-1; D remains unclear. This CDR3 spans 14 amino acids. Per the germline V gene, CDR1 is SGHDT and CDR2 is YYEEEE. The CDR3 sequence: CASSPIYPALVEIF. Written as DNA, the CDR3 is TGTGCCAGCAGCCCAATTTACCCCGCGTTGGTGGAGATCTTC.

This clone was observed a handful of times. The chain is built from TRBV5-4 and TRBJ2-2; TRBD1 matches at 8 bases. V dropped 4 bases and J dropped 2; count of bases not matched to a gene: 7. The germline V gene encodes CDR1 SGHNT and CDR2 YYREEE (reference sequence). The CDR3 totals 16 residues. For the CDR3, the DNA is TGTGCCAGCAGCCAAGGTACAGGGGGAAACACCGGGGAGCTGTTTTTT. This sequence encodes CASSQGTGGNTGELFF.

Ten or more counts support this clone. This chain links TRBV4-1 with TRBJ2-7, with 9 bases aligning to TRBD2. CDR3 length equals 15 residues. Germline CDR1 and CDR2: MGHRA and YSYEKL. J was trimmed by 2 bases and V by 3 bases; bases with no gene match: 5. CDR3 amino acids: CASSHSGGEPYEQYF. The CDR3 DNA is TGCGCCAGCAGCCATAGCGGGGGCGAACCCTACGAGCAGTACTTC.

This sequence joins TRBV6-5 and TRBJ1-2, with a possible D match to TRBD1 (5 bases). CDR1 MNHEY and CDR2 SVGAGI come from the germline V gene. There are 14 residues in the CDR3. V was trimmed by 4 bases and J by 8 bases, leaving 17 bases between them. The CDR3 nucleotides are TGTGCCAGCAGTTCCTCGGGACTTACAATGGGCTACACCTTC. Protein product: CASSSSGLTMGYTF.

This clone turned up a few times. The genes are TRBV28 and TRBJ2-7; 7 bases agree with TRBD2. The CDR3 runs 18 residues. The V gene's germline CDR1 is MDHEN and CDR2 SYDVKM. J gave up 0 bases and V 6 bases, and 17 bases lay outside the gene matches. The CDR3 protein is CASRGGGVRSPNSYEQYF. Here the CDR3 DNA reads TGTGCCAGCAGGGGGGGAGGGGTTCGGAGCCCTAACTCCTACGAGCAGTACTTC.